The 25 T cell receptor beta chains presented below share a single source sample, sequenced in a study of blood T cell repertoires in COVID-19. Data came from immunoSEQ multiplex PCR; TCRdb stores just in-frame clones and leaves some out. The sample includes more than 55,000 clones, around 90% of them seen just once. The sample comprised peripheral blood. These receptors were taken from an elderly man with acute or convalescent COVID-19.

The genes are TRBV29-1 and TRBJ2-7; 7 bases match TRBD1. Trimming at V came to 3 bases and at J to 2 bases, leaving 4 bases not matched to a gene. The CDR3 consists of 13 residues. The germline gives CDR1 SQVTM, CDR2 ANQGSEA. The CDR3 sequence is CSVEGQGAYEQYF. The DNA for the CDR3 is TGCAGCGTTGAGGGTCAGGGGGCCTACGAGCAGTACTTC.

This clone appeared a few times. The chain's CDR3 is CASSLLGQPYEKLFF. CDR3 bases: TGTGCCAGCAGCCTACTGGGACAGCCATATGAAAAACTGTTTTTT. The chain has TRBV6-5 and TRBJ1-4; 7 bases map to TRBD1. Germline CDR1 reads MNHEY; CDR2 reads SVGAGI. After removal of 6 bases from V and 6 bases from J, the junction contained 10 bases not matched to a gene. The CDR3 has 15 amino acids.

J is TRBJ2-5 and V is TRBV5-1, with D possibly TRBD1 on 5 matching bases. V lost 3 bases and J 0 bases, leaving 12 bases between the germline ends. CDR1 and CDR2 from the germline V gene are SGHRS and YFSETQ. The CDR3 totals 15 residues. DNA of the CDR3: TGCGCCAGCAGCTCCCTCCTCAGGGACCAAGAGACCCAGTACTTC. Translating gives CASSSLLRDQETQYF.

The chain employs TRBV19 and TRBJ1-6; 7 bases agree with TRBD1. The CDR3 covers 14 residues. Trimming at V came to 5 bases and at J to 10 bases, leaving 8 bases not matched to a gene. Looked up from germline, CDR1 is LNHDA and CDR2 is SQIVND (reference sequence). The CDR3 sequence is CASSEQGTGSPLHF. The CDR3, as DNA: TGTGCCAGTAGTGAACAGGGGACCGGCTCACCCCTCCACTTT.

The V gene is TRBV5-1, the J gene TRBJ2-7; D ambiguous. Trimming pared 0 bases from V and 3 bases from J, leaving 4 bases between. Germline V gene data show CDR1 as SGHRS and CDR2 as YFSETQ. This CDR3 has 12 residues. DNA of the CDR3: TGCGCCAGCAGCTTGGTTAGCTACGAGCAGTACTTC. Its translation is CASSLVSYEQYF. Drawing the rest from reference TRBV5-1 and TRBJ2-7, the complete variable domain is KAGVTQTPRYLIKTRGQQVTLSCSPISGHRSVSWYQQTPGQGLQFLFEYFSETQRNKGNFPGRFSGRQFSNSRSEMNVSTLELGDSALYLCASSLVSYEQYFGPGTRLTVT.

The chain combines TRBV3-1 (or the pseudogene TRBV3-2) with TRBJ1-3; D gene ambiguous. The V gene's germline CDR1 is LGHDT and CDR2 YNNKEL (reference sequence). The ends were cut back, 1 base at V and 4 bases at J, with 8 bases in the middle. The length of the CDR3 is 14 residues. CDR3 in DNA: TGTGCCAGCAGCCAAGGAGCCCTGGGAAACACCATATATTTT. Amino acids: CASSQGALGNTIYF.

This chain uses TRBV5-1 with TRBJ2-2; 8 bases match TRBD1. The CDR3 spans 17 residues. J lost 1 base, V lost 3 bases, and 8 bases had no gene match. The V gene's germline CDR1 is SGHRS and CDR2 YFSETQ. CDR3 in amino acids: CASSSIRGLGNTGELFF. The CDR3 DNA reads as TGCGCCAGCAGCTCCATCAGGGGGCTTGGGAACACCGGGGAGCTGTTTTTT.

This clone occurred a few times. The rearrangement links TRBV3-1 (or the pseudogene TRBV3-2) to TRBJ1-2; TRBD1 is a possible D gene (5 bases). Looked up from germline, CDR1 is LGHDT and CDR2 is YNNKEL (reference sequence). The CDR3 has 15 amino acids. V dropped 4 bases and J dropped 1 base, with 13 bases sitting between them. The CDR3 DNA reads as TGTGCCAGCAGCCCCGTATCAGGGATTAACTATGGCTACACCTTC. It specifies CASSPVSGINYGYTF.

For this clone: Additional DNA sequences in this sample encode the identical CDR3. The rearrangement uses TRBV9 and TRBJ2-5; 9 nucleotides align to TRBD2. Germline CDR1 and CDR2: SGDLS and YYNGEE. CDR3 size: 16 residues. The V gene end was trimmed by 0 bases and the J gene end by 2 bases; junction bases not matched to a gene: 5. CDR3 sequence (DNA): TGTGCCAGCAGCGTAGGCCAGCGGGGGGCTCAAGAGACCCAGTACTTC. Its translation: CASSVGQRGAQETQYF.

The chain joins TRBV9 to TRBJ2-1, with D hard to call. CDR1 and CDR2 (germline): SGDLS, YYNGEE. V shed 4 bases and J shed 6 bases, with 11 bases lying between them. This CDR3 is built from 13 residues. The CDR3 here is CASSQAPGNEQFF. CDR3 nucleotide sequence: TGTGCCAGCAGCCAAGCTCCGGGCAATGAGCAGTTCTTC.

The CDR3 sequence is CASSLAGVNEQFF. The CDR3 DNA reads TGTGCCAGCAGCTTGGCCGGGGTCAATGAGCAGTTCTTC. The genes are TRBV5-5 and TRBJ2-1, with a weak D call TRBD2 (5 bases). CDR3 length: 13 amino acids. V gave up 0 bases and J gave up 6 bases, with 7 bases separating them. Looked up from germline, CDR1 is SGHKS and CDR2 is YYEKEE (reference sequence). Drawing the rest from reference TRBV5-5 and TRBJ2-1, the complete variable domain is DAGVTQSPTHLIKTRGQQVTLRCSPISGHKSVSWYQQVLGQGPQFIFQYYEKEERGRGNFPDRFSARQFPNYSSELNVNALLLGDSALYLCASSLAGVNEQFFGPGTRLTVL.

The chain uses TRBV9 and TRBJ2-5; D remains unclear. The CDR3 totals 16 residues. V gave up 0 bases and J gave up 2 bases, with 14 bases separating them. Germline V gene sequence: CDR1 SGDLS, CDR2 YYNGEE. The CDR3 reads CASSVDPGGTQETQYF. Here the CDR3 DNA reads TGTGCCAGCAGCGTAGATCCTGGCGGAACACAAGAGACCCAGTACTTC. The whole variable domain, filled in from reference TRBV9 and TRBJ2-5, reads DSGVTQTPKHLITATGQRVTLRCSPRSGDLSVYWYQQSLDQGLQFLIQYYNGEERAKGNILERFSAQQFPDLHSELNLSSLELGDSALYFCASSVDPGGTQETQYFGPGTRLLVL.

The V gene is TRBV5-1, the J gene TRBJ1-4; 7 nucleotides line up with TRBD1. J was trimmed by 5 bases and V by 4 bases; bases with no gene match: 8. This CDR3 has 15 residues. From germline, CDR1 is SGHRS and CDR2 YFSETQ. CDR3 sequence: CASSIGTVENEKLFF. CDR3 DNA: TGCGCCAGCAGCATCGGGACAGTCGAGAATGAAAAACTGTTTTTT. Full variable domain (outside the CDR3, taken from reference TRBV5-1 and TRBJ1-4): KAGVTQTPRYLIKTRGQQVTLSCSPISGHRSVSWYQQTPGQGLQFLFEYFSETQRNKGNFPGRFSGRQFSNSRSEMNVSTLELGDSALYLCASSIGTVENEKLFFGSGTQLSVL.

The V call is TRBV19, the J call TRBJ2-2; D not certain. Germline CDR1 and CDR2: LNHDA and SQIVND (reference sequence). This CDR3 contains 15 residues. With 4 bases removed from V and 0 bases from J, the gap between germline ends came to 9 bases. CDR3 DNA: TGTGCCAGTAGTAGGCCAGGCCCGAACACCGGGGAGCTGTTTTTT. It codes for CASSRPGPNTGELFF.

This chain connects TRBV29-1 to TRBJ1-1, with D perhaps TRBD1 (6 bases). The CDR3 totals 14 residues. CDR1 is SQVTM, CDR2 ANQGSEA, per germline. V gave up 6 bases and J gave up 4 bases, with 18 bases separating them. The CDR3 sequence: CSVTWGGAVTEAFF. CDR3 DNA sequence: TGCAGCGTCACCTGGGGGGGGGCGGTCACTGAAGCTTTCTTT. Drawing the rest from reference TRBV29-1 and TRBJ1-1, the complete variable domain is SAVISQKPSRDICQRGTSLTIQCQVDSQVTMMFWYRQQPGQSLTLIATANQGSEATYESGFVIDKFPISRPNLTFSTLTVSNMSPEDSSIYLCSVTWGGAVTEAFFGQGTRLTVV.

The CDR3 DNA reads as TGTGCCAGCAGACCGCCAGGGGGCCGGTCAGGGGAGCAGTACTTC. Translated: CASRPPGGRSGEQYF. The chain employs TRBV11-2 and TRBJ2-7, with 8 bases aligning to TRBD1. Germline V gene sequence: CDR1 SGHAT, CDR2 FQNNGV. CDR3 size: 15 residues. The trim removed 6 bases at V and 7 bases at J, leaving 14 bases unmatched.

This clone was seen just once. This chain joins TRBV11-2 and TRBJ2-3; D gene unclear. This CDR3 has 12 residues. CDR1 is SGHAT and CDR2 is FQNNGV in the germline V gene. V lost 5 bases, J lost 2 bases, and 5 bases lay in between. CDR3 in amino acids: CASSPFTDTQYF. CDR3 DNA sequence: TGTGCCAGCAGCCCGTTCACAGATACGCAGTATTTT.

CDR3 DNA sequence: TGTGCCAGCCAGGGAGGGCAAAGCAATCAGCCCCAGCATTTT. As protein: CASQGGQSNQPQHF. V and J are TRBV6-5 and TRBJ1-5; D is perhaps TRBD1 (5 bases). Trimming removed 8 bases at V and 1 base at J, with 12 bases between. The CDR3 loop spans 14 amino acids. The V gene's germline CDR1 is MNHEY and CDR2 SVGAGI.

This clone appeared a few times. J is TRBJ1-6 and V is TRBV28; 8 bases are a match to TRBD1. Germline loops: CDR1 MDHEN, CDR2 SYDVKM. V shed 4 bases, J shed 6 bases, and the junction held 5 bases outside the gene matches. The CDR3 is 15 amino acids. CDR3 coding DNA: TGTGCCAGCAGTTCAGGGACAGGTGTTAATTCACCCCTCCACTTT. This codes for CASSSGTGVNSPLHF. Variable domain in full (rest from reference TRBV28 and TRBJ1-6): DVKVTQSSRYLVKRTGEKVFLECVQDMDHENMFWYRQDPGLGLRLIYFSYDVKMKEKGDIPEGYSVSREKKERFSLILESASTNQTSMYLCASSSGTGVNSPLHFGNGTRLTVT.

The chain carries TRBV30 and TRBJ1-2, with TRBD1 identical over 7 bases. The CDR3 is 12 residues long. Germline assignment: CDR1 GTSNPN and CDR2 SVGIG (reference sequence). The V gene end was trimmed by 5 bases and the J gene end by 2 bases; junction bases not matched to a gene: 2. The CDR3 coding sequence is TGTGCCTGGTTGACAGGGAACTATGGCTACACCTTC. As protein: CAWLTGNYGYTF.

The J gene is TRBJ1-2, the V gene TRBV29-1; 11 bases map to TRBD1. Trimming at V came to 7 bases and at J to 6 bases, leaving 13 bases not matched to a gene. The CDR3 runs to 15 residues. CDR1 is SQVTM and CDR2 is ANQGSEA in the germline V gene. Written as DNA, the CDR3 is TGCAGCGCTGTCCCCATTCGGACAGGGGGCGATGGCTACACCTTC. Translation gives CSAVPIRTGGDGYTF.

J is TRBJ1-6 and V is TRBV3-1 (or the pseudogene TRBV3-2), with TRBD1 matching 8 bases. The CDR3 consists of 14 residues. CDR1 is LGHDT, CDR2 YNNKEL, per germline (reference sequence). V lost 5 bases to trimming and J lost 9 bases; unmatched junction nucleotides: 6. CDR3 sequence reads: CASSLGTGSSPLHF. DNA for the CDR3: TGTGCCAGCAGCTTGGGGACAGGCAGTTCACCCCTCCACTTT.

The V and J genes are TRBV19 and TRBJ1-5; D remains unclear. The CDR3 runs 16 residues. Germline-derived CDR1 and CDR2 are LNHDA and SQIVND (reference sequence). V was clipped by 6 bases and J by 1 base, with 16 bases between them. The CDR3 loop is CASSPTRVASNQPQHF. The CDR3 nucleotides are TGTGCCAGTAGCCCCACCCGGGTAGCGAGCAATCAGCCCCAGCATTTT.

The chain carries TRBV24-1 and TRBJ1-5; no reliable D call. Germline loops: CDR1 KGHDR, CDR2 SFDVKD. Trimming took 5 bases from V and 6 from J, leaving 7 bases between them. The CDR3 is made up of 12 amino acids. CDR3 sequence (DNA): TGTGCCACCAGTGTGGGAGGTCAGCCCCAGCATTTT. Its translation is CATSVGGQPQHF.

The rearrangement links TRBV27 to TRBJ1-1, with 7 bases matching TRBD1. The V gene's germline CDR1 is MNHEY and CDR2 SMNVEV (reference sequence). CDR3 length: 14 residues. Unmatched junction bases numbered 7, after V lost 7 bases and J lost 2 bases. CDR3 in DNA: TGTGCCAGCACCTCTGACAGGGCTAACACTGAAGCTTTCTTT. As protein: CASTSDRANTEAFF.